Listed below are T cell receptor beta chains from one sample, sequenced in a study of response to subunit inactivated influenza vaccine. TCRdb reprocessed the RT-PCR reads with MiXCR, giving one entry per CDR3 protein. Here the sample spans 650,000 to 800,000 distinct CDR3 sequences, approximately 14% being singletons. This specimen was PBMCs from blood, taken less than 15 days before vaccination. Source of these receptors: a man aged 50-59 years who received an inactivated influenza vaccine. Both conserved end residues are part of each CDR3. Each record gives: J gene, V gene, D gene, clone size, CDR3 DNA, CDR3 protein. The D gene is left open where the match is weak. The size field is filled for only some rows; it gives once, few, many or a size class.

TRBJ2-7 TRBV12-3/TRBV12-4 TRBD2 . TGTGCCAGCAGGAGGGGCGGGGGGGCCTACGAGCAGTACTTC CASRRGGGAYEQYF
TRBJ1-3 TRBV7-9 TRBD1 . TGTGCCAGCGGGACAGCCGGAAACACCATATATTTT CASGTAGNTIYF
TRBJ2-1 TRBV14 . . TGTGCCAGCAGCCATATAGGGGACCGCTCCTACAATGAGCAGTTCTTC CASSHIGDRSYNEQFF
TRBJ2-3 TRBV7-8 TRBD2 . TGTGCCAGCAACCTCTTAGCGGGTATGGGCACAGATACGCAGTATTTT CASNLLAGMGTDTQYF
TRBJ1-3 TRBV7-2 . . TGTGCCAGCAGCTTAGCTTTGCGTAGGAACACCATATATTTT CASSLALRRNTIYF
TRBJ2-1 TRBV20-1 TRBD2 few TGCAGTGCTAGTAGCCCCTCGGGACTAGCGGGAAGTGAGCAGTTCTTC CSASSPSGLAGSEQFF
TRBJ2-5 TRBV5-1 . . TGCGCCAGCAGCGCGACGGACCGAAAGCAAGAGACCCAGTACTTC CASSATDRKQETQYF
TRBJ2-7 TRBV9 TRBD1 . TGTGCCAGCAGCGTAGAACAGGGGGCTTACGAGCAGTACTTC CASSVEQGAYEQYF
TRBJ2-1 TRBV12-3/TRBV12-4 . . TGTGCCAGCAACGGGGGAGGTGTCTATGAGCAGTTCTTC CASNGGGVYEQFF
TRBJ2-1 TRBV6-2/TRBV6-3 TRBD2 . TGTGCCAGCAAGGGGACTAGCGGGACCCTGGCCTACAATGAGCAGTTCTTC CASKGTSGTLAYNEQFF
TRBJ2-3 TRBV10-3 . few TGTGCCATCAGTGTGTCAGCGATTAGCACAGATACGCAGTATTTT CAISVSAISTDTQYF
TRBJ2-1 TRBV3-1 . . TGTGCCAGCAGCCATCGGGACAACTACAATGAGCAGTTCTTC CASSHRDNYNEQFF
TRBJ2-3 TRBV7-2 TRBD2 few TGTGCCAGCAACCGGGGGGGCCGGACAGATACGCAGTATTTT CASNRGGRTDTQYF
TRBJ1-5 TRBV28 . many TGTGCCAGCAGTTTTAGTCAGGGAAGGTATAGCAATCAGCCCCAGCATTTT CASSFSQGRYSNQPQHF
TRBJ2-5 TRBV2 . . TGTGCCAGCAAAGGGCTTCCGGGGGAGACCCAGTACTTC CASKGLPGETQYF
TRBJ2-2 TRBV12-3/TRBV12-4 TRBD1 many TGTGCCAGCAGCAAGAGGGGGACAGGGGGCACCGGGGAGCTGTTTTTT CASSKRGTGGTGELFF
TRBJ2-7 TRBV7-9 . many TGTGCCAGCAGCTTAGGGGACGAGCAGTACTTC CASSLGDEQYF
TRBJ2-1 TRBV12-3/TRBV12-4 . few TGTGCCAGCAGTTTTATAAGGAGCAATGAGCAGTTCTTC CASSFIRSNEQFF
TRBJ2-1 TRBV4-3 . many TGCGCCAGCAGCCAATTAGGTGACAATGAGCAGTTCTTC CASSQLGDNEQFF
TRBJ2-2 TRBV20-1 . . TGCAGTGCTACAGGGCAGGCCAACACCGGGGAGCTGTTTTTT CSATGQANTGELFF
TRBJ2-7 TRBV2 . . TGTGCGAGTCGAATGGGCAGATTCGCCGAGCAGTACTTC CASRMGRFAEQYF
TRBJ2-3 TRBV9 TRBD2 few TGTGCCAGCAGCGTGGCGGGGGGCCCTTCGGATACGCAGTATTTT CASSVAGGPSDTQYF